The entry that follows covers one TCR beta chain sequence. Its antigen is not identified. These data originate in a study of T cells after yellow fever vaccination. General observations from the study: Within FACS-sorted repertoires, abundant clonotypes contaminating from the bulk population could be present.

MiXCR, run by TCRdb on the 5' RACE reads, gives a single entry per CDR3 protein. Here the sample spans about 500,000 distinct CDR3 sequences, 17% being singletons. This TCR came from a man aged 18 to 30 who received the YFV17D yellow fever vaccine. This sample comprised PBMCs, obtained around 5 days after the first yellow fever vaccination.

CDR3 coding DNA: TGCGCCAGCAGCTCTCGTGGTCTGGGAACCGGGGAGCTGTTTTTT. Translated: CASSSRGLGTGELFF. V gene TRBV5-1 combines with J gene TRBJ2-2; D gene unclear. The CDR3 loop spans 15 amino acids. Between the trimmed V and J ends, which lost 3 bases and 5 bases, there was a span of 14 bases. Germline V gene sequence: CDR1 SGHRS, CDR2 YFSETQ.